The entry that follows covers one T cell receptor beta chain sequence. The antigen is undetermined. This specimen belongs to a study of cytomegalovirus exposure and HLA in healthy donors. Study at large: According to later analysis, the same platform produced the approximately 120 validation and approximately 630 first-cohort repertoires. Overall study results and limits: The study put 160 or so TCR beta chains on its list as cytomegalovirus-associated.

This CDR3 comprises 16 residues. Looked up from germline, CDR1 is SGHAT and CDR2 is FQNNGV. Losses at the gene ends were 3 bases for V and 7 bases for J; bases not matched to a gene: 7. TCRdb keeps only in-frame clones here, not all; method: immunoSEQ multiplex PCR. The repertoire includes approximately 180,000 clones, just under 90% of them detected once, and approximately 1.5% sits in the top ten. The sequencing sample was made of PBMCs. This rearrangement joins TRBV11-2 to TRBJ2-3, with TRBD2 identical over 13 bases. The clonotype was recovered from a woman aged 30 to 39 in good health and CMV-seronegative. CDR3 nucleotides: TGTGCCAGCAGCTTGACCCGGACTAGCGGGGGATATACGCAGTATTTT. Translating gives CASSLTRTSGGYTQYF.